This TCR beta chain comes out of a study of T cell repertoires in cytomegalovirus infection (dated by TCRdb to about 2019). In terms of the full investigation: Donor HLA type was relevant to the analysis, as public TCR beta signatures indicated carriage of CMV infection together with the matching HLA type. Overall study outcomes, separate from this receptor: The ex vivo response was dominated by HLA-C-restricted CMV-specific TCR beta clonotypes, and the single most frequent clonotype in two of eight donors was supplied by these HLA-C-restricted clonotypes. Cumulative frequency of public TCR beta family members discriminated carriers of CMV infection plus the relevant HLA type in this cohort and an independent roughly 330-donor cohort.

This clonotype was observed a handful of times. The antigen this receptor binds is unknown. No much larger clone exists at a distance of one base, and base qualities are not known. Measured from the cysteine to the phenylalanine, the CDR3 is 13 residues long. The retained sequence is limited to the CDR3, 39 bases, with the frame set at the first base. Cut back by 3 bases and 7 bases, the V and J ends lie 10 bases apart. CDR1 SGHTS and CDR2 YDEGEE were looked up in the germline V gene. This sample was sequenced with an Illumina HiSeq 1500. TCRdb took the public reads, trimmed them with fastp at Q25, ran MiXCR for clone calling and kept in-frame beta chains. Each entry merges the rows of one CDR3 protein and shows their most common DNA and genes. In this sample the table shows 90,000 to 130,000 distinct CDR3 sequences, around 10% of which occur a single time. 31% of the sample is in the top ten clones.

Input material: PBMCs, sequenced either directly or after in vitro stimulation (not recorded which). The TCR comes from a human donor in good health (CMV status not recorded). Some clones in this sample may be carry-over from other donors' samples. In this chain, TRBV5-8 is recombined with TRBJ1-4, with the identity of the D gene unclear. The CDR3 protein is CASSSYDSEKLFF. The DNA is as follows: TGTGCCAGCAGCTCATACGACTCTGAAAAACTGTTTTTT.